The entry below describes one T cell receptor beta chain. Its binding antigen is unknown. The read ends 3 residues before the CDR3 terminus; that terminus is restored from the germline J gene. The data were obtained in a study of T cells in women clearing cervical HPV infection (dated by TCRdb to 2016 to 2018). In the study overall: The cases were 20 to 30 women with histologically confirmed HPV16-related CIN3 or worse, and 2 of those women had invasive cancers. Among cases, blood sampling occurred a median of around 160 days after lesion detection, with an interquartile range of roughly 90 to 200 days. A median age of approximately 31 years was observed in cases versus 38 in controls, and no significant differences in baseline characteristics were found. The 20 to 25 controls were women who cleared a single incident HPV16 infection within 12 months without developing precancer or cancer. Five blinded duplicates per group were added as quality controls, so that approximately 60 samples were obtained: 50 or so participants and around 10 replicates. Blood from cases was collected at the visit at which the lesion was first identified, whereas blood from controls was collected once infection was no longer detected. Since HLA typing was available for only a few women, HLA type could not be ruled out as a confounder. In the parent cohort, 10,000 to 11,000 women aged 18 or older were enrolled in Guanacaste, Costa Rica, during about 1993 to 1995 and then followed for under nine years. The exploratory proof-of-principle case-control study was nested within the Guanacaste HPV Natural History Study in Costa Rica and compared TCR repertoires across cervical HPV16 outcomes. Cases and controls were matched on year of sample collection and on age within five years. Findings and caveats that apply to the study as a whole: Lower TRBV6-7 relative abundance was observed in cases than in controls (around 0.1% versus 0.15%; Bonferroni P = 0.0008). CIN3+ cases had significantly higher TCR repertoire richness than controls across sequencing depths, but evenness did not differ between the groups. Cases were distinguished from controls with an estimated AUC of 0.65 to 0.85 by random forest classifiers combining richness and V gene abundances. Whether associations preceded infection or resulted from infection could not be shown with the cross-sectional design, and effector/memory subsets and HPV-specific T cells were not isolated. Because T-cell numbers per sample were unknown, differences in richness could reflect varying T-cell content rather than repertoire biology.

Every participant had a single incident cervical HPV16 infection, and women with prevalent HPV16 infections were excluded. Cervical HPV DNA was detected by MY09/MY11 PCR and genotyped by dot-blot hybridization. Fifteen mL of heparinized blood was centrifuged, after which the buffy coat was aliquoted, frozen at -30 degrees C, and then stored at -80 degrees C. Genomic DNA was extracted from buffy coat specimens using QIAGEN kits. TCR beta CDR3 regions were amplified by multiplex PCR using the immunoSEQ assay from an average of about 1,200 ng genomic DNA per sample. The assay corrected primer bias using a complete synthetic TCR repertoire to establish an amplification baseline. Amplicons were sequenced on the Illumina platform. The paper's processing steps were these. Sequences were error-corrected by clustering with frequency ratios and a modified nearest-neighbor algorithm, then analyzed in the immunoSEQ Analyzer with IMGT gene definitions. At each rarefaction depth, TCR richness and evenness were averaged over 20 rarefaction repeats, and samples with fewer sequences than the depth were excluded. Wilcoxon rank sum tests with FDR correction were used to compare V, D and J gene relative abundances between the groups. An intraclass correlation of approximately 96% for TCR richness and an average of roughly 80% across 65 to 70 gene segments were obtained from the blinded duplicates. Entries here come from immuneACCESS through TCRdb and include only in-frame sequences with V and J called. Some clones fail to appear in such tables; in the studies checked, an unresolved V gene covers under half of the shortfall, and the cause of the remainder is unknown. V, J and clone size are those of that table, while D and trimming were read from the DNA. The sample has approximately 21,000 clones on record. The ten largest clones add up to around 24% of the sample.

The CDR3, cysteine through phenylalanine, is 18 amino acids long. Of the CDR3's DNA, 45 bases were read; they are in frame from base 1. CDR1 and CDR2, looked up from the germline V gene, are SNHLY and FYNNEI. Trimmed from V: 6 bases; trimmed from J: 0 bases; junction bases lacking a gene match: 12. This receptor was obtained from a woman between 18 and 70 years old with a cervical HPV16 infection that either progressed to CIN3+ or cleared (not recorded which). Source material: blood buffy coat. The rearrangement joined TRBV2 to TRBJ2-4, and 9 junctional nucleotides match TRBD2. The DNA read from the CDR3 is TGTGCCAGCAGGGCTAGCGGGGCCCAGGGGGTAGCCAAAAACATT. Its translation is CASRASGAQGVAKNI. The whole CDR3 reads CASRASGAQGVAKNIQYF.